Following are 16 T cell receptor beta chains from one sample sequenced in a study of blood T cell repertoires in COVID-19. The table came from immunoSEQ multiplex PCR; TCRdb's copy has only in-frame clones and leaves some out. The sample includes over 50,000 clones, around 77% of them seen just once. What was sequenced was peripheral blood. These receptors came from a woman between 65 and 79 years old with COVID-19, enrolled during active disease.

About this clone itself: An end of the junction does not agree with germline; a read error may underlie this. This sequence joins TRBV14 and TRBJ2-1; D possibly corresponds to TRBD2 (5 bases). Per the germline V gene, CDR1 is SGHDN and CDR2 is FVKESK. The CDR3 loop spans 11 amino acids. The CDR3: CASSYGGERFF. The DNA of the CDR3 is TGTGCCAGCAGCTATGGAGGTGAGCGGTTCTTC.

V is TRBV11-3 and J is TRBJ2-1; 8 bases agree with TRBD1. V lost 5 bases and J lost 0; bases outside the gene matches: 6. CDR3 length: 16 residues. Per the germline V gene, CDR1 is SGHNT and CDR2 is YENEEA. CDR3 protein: CASSPGGQGSYNEQFF. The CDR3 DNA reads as TGTGCCAGCAGCCCAGGGGGCCAGGGCTCCTACAATGAGCAGTTCTTC.

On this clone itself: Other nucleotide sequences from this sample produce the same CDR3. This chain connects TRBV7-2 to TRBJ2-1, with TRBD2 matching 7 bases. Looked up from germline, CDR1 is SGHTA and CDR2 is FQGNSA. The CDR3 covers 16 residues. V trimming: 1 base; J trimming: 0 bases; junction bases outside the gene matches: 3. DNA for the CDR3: TGTGCCAGCAGCTTAGAGGCTAGCGGCTCCTACAATGAGCAGTTCTTC. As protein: CASSLEASGSYNEQFF. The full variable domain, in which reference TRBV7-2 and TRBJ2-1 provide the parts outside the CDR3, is GAGVSQSPSNKVTEKGKDVELRCDPISGHTALYWYRQSLGQGLEFLIYFQGNSAPDKSGLPSDRFSAERTGGSVSTLTIQRTQQEDSAVYLCASSLEASGSYNEQFFGPGTRLTVL.

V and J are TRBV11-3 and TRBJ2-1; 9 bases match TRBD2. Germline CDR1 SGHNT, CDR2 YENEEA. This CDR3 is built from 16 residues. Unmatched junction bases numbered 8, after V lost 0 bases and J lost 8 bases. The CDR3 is CASSLDFTSGRDEQFF. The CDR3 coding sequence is TGTGCCAGCAGCTTAGATTTTACTAGCGGGCGCGATGAGCAGTTCTTC. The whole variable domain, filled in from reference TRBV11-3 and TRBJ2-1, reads EAGVVQSPRYKIIEKKQPVAFWCNPISGHNTLYWYLQNLGQGPELLIRYENEEAVDDSQLPKDRFSAERLKGVDSTLKIQPAELGDSAVYLCASSLDFTSGRDEQFFGPGTRLTVL.

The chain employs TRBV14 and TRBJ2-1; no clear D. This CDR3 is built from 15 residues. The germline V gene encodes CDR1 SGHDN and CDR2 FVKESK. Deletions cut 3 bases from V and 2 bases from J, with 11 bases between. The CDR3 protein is CASSHLLLTYNEQFF. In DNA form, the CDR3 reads TGTGCCAGCAGCCACTTACTCCTTACCTACAATGAGCAGTTCTTC.

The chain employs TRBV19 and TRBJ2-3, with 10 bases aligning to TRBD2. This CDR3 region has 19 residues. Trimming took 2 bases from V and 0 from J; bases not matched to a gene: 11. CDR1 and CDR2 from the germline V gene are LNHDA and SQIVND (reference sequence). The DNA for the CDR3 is TGTGCCAGTAGTATACGGCCCCGACTAGCGGGTAGTAGCACAGATACGCAGTATTTT. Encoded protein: CASSIRPRLAGSSTDTQYF.

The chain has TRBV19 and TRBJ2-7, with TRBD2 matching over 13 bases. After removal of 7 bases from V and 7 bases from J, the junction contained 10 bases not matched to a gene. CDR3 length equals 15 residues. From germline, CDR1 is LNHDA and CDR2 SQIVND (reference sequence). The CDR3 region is CASIGGLAGRKEQYF. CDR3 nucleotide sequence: TGTGCCAGTATCGGGGGACTAGCGGGGAGGAAGGAGCAGTACTTC.

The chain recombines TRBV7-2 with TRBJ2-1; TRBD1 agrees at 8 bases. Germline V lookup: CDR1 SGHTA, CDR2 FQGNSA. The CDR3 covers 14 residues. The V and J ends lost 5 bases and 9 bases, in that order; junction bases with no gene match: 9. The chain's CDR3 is CASSGRTGTGEQFF. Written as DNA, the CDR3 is TGTGCCAGCAGCGGCCGGACAGGGACCGGTGAGCAGTTCTTC.

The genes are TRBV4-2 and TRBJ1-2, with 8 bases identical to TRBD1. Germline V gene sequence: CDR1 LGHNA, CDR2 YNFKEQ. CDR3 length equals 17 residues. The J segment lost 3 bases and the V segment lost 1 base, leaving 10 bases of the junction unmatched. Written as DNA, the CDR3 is TGTGCCAGCAGCCAAGTTTCCAGGGGGCGCGGGGACTATGGCTACACCTTC. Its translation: CASSQVSRGRGDYGYTF.

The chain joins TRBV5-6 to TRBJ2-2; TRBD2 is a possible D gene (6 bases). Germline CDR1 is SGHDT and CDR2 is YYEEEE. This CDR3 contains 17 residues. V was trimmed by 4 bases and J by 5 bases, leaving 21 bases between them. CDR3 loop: CASSPQLVGAGTGELFF. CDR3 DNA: TGTGCCAGCAGCCCTCAACTTGTCGGCGCGGGGACCGGGGAGCTGTTTTTT.

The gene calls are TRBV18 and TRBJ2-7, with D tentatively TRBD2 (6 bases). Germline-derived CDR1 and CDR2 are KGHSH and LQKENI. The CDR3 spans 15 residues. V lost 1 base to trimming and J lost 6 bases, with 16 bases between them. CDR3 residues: CASSPLAVGQGEQYF. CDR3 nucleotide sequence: TGTGCCAGCTCACCACTAGCGGTAGGCCAGGGCGAGCAGTACTTC.

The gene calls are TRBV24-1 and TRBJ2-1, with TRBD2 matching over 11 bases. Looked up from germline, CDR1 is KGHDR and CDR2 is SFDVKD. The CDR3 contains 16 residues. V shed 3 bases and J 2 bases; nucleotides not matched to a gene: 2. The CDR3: CATSDTSGSTYNEQFF. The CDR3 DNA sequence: TGTGCCACCAGTGATACTAGCGGGAGCACCTACAATGAGCAGTTCTTC.

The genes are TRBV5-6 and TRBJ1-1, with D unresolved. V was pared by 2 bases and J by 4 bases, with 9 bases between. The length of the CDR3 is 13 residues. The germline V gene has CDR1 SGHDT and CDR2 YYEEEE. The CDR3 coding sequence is TGTGCCAGCAGCTTTGGGAGGTCCACTGAAGCTTTCTTT. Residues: CASSFGRSTEAFF.

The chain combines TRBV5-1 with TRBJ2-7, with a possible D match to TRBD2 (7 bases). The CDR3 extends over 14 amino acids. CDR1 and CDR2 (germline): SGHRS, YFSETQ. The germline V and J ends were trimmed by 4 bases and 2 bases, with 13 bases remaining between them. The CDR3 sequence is CASSPGGTPYEQYV. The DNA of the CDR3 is TGCGCCAGCAGCCCGGGGGGCACACCCTACGAGCAGTACGTC.

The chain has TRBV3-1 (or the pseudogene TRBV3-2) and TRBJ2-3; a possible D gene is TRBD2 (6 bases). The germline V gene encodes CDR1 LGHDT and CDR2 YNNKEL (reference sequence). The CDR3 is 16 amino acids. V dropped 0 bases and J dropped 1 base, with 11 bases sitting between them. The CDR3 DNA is TGTGCCAGCAGCCAAGATAAAGCGGGCCGCACAGATACGCAGTATTTT. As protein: CASSQDKAGRTDTQYF.

The CDR3: CASSRGGPTPGKQFF. DNA of the CDR3: TGTGCCAGCAGCCGGGGGGGTCCAACCCCGGGTAAGCAGTTCTTC. The chain recombines TRBV11-3 with TRBJ2-1; 8 positions agree with TRBD2. The CDR3 has 15 amino acids. The germline V gene encodes CDR1 SGHNT and CDR2 YENEEA. J gave up 11 bases and V 5 bases, and 14 bases lay outside the gene matches.